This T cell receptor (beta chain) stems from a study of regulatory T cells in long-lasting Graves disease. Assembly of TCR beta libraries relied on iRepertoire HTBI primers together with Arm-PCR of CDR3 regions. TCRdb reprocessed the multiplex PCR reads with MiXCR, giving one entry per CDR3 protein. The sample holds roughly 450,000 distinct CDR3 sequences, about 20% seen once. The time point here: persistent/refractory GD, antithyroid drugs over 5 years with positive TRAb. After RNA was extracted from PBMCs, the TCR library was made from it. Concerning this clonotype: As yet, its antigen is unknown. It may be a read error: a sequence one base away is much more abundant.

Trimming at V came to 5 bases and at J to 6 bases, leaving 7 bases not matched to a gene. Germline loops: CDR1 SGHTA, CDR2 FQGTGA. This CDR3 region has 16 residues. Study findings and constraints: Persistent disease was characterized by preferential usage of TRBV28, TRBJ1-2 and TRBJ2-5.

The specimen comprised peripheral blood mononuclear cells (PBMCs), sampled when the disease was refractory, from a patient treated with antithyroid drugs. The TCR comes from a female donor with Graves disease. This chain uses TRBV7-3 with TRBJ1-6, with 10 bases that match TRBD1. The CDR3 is CASSRSRDRGNSPLHF. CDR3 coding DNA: TGTGCCAGCAGCCGATCGCGGGACAGGGGTAATTCACCCCTCCACTTT.